A single sample is the source of the 22 T cell receptor beta chains below, sequenced in a study of shared clonotypes between healthy human individuals. Clones were read by immunoSEQ multiplex PCR, and TCRdb kept only the in-frame ones, dropping some. The sample shows about 820,000 clones, around 92% of them seen only once. Naive CD8 cells lacked CD45RO and underwent positive selection for CCR7, leaving out terminally differentiated effector memory CD45RA+ cells. Sequenced material: naive CD8+ T cells sorted from blood. The origin of the receptors is a man aged 25-40 years in good health.

This chain links TRBV11-2 with TRBJ2-7; the D is unclear. Between the trimmed V and J ends, which lost 4 bases and 6 bases, there was a span of 10 bases. This CDR3 is built from 12 residues. Germline V gene lookup returns CDR1 SGHAT and CDR2 FQNNGV. In DNA form, the CDR3 reads TGTGCCAGCAGCTCTCTCGGTCCCGAGCAGTACTTC. It codes for CASSSLGPEQYF.

The CDR3 coding sequence is TGTGCCAGCAGCGAACAGGACAGGGTGGGATACGAGCAGTTCTTC. Translation: CASSEQDRVGYEQFF. The chain is built from TRBV7-6 and TRBJ2-1; 8 bases agree with TRBD1. The junction had 13 bases not matched to a gene; V was cut back by 5 bases and J by 10 bases. Germline assignment: CDR1 SGHVS and CDR2 FNYEAQ. The CDR3 sequence is 15 residues long.

The chain has TRBV2 and TRBJ2-3, with D perhaps matching TRBD1 (5 bases). The CDR3 contains 14 residues. Trimming pared 3 bases from V and 1 base from J, leaving 8 bases between. The germline CDR1 and CDR2 sequences are SNHLY and FYNNEI. CDR3 coding DNA: TGTGCCAGCAGTGATCAGGGCGGCACAGATACGCAGTATTTT. It yields the protein CASSDQGGTDTQYF.

The rearrangement joins TRBV7-3 to TRBJ1-2; possibly TRBD1 for D (5 bases). The CDR3 has 14 residues. The V gene lost 2 bases and the J gene lost 10 bases, with 17 bases spanning the gap. Germline loops: CDR1 SGHTA, CDR2 FQGTGA. The chain's CDR3 is CASSLGGDFGTYTF. CDR3 coding DNA: TGTGCCAGCAGCTTAGGAGGTGATTTCGGGACCTACACCTTC.

This clone has just one count. This rearrangement joins TRBV11-2 to TRBJ2-2; no clear D. This CDR3 has 12 amino acids. Germline-derived CDR1 and CDR2 are SGHAT and FQNNGV. The V and J ends lost 8 bases and 7 bases respectively, with 11 bases between them. CDR3 bases: TGTGCCAGCCCACCGCAGAGCGGGGAGCTGTTTTTT. It is translated as CASPPQSGELFF.

This chain uses TRBV28 with TRBJ2-7; D perhaps matches TRBD1 (6 bases). Germline CDR1 reads MDHEN; CDR2 reads SYDVKM. With 6 bases removed from V and 7 bases from J, the gap between germline ends came to 13 bases. The CDR3 covers 12 residues. CDR3 nucleotide sequence: TGTGCCAGCAGACAGGGACCGGGAGAGCAGTACTTC. It is translated as CASRQGPGEQYF.

The chain recombines TRBV25-1 with TRBJ2-5; the D call may be TRBD1 or TRBD2 (5 bases each). CDR1 is MGHDK and CDR2 is SYGVNS in the germline V gene. The germline V and J ends were trimmed by 5 bases and 0 bases, with 13 bases remaining between them. The CDR3 loop spans 15 amino acids. Written as DNA, the CDR3 is TGTGCCAGCAGTCTAAGAGGGGTGAACCAAGAGACCCAGTACTTC. Amino acid sequence: CASSLRGVNQETQYF. The full variable domain, completed using reference TRBV25-1 and TRBJ2-5, is EADIYQTPRYLVIGTGKKITLECSQTMGHDKMYWYQQDPGMELHLIHYSYGVNSTEKGDLSSESTVSRIRTEHFPLTLESARPSHTSQYLCASSLRGVNQETQYFGPGTRLLVL.

The CDR3: CSVELVGGVYNEQFF. As DNA, the CDR3 is TGCAGCGTCGAACTAGTGGGAGGTGTCTACAATGAGCAGTTCTTC. The chain is built from TRBV29-1 and TRBJ2-1; tentatively, D is TRBD2 (6 bases). The germline gives CDR1 SQVTM, CDR2 ANQGSEA. The CDR3 loop spans 15 amino acids. V was trimmed by 6 bases and J by 3 bases, leaving 18 bases between them.

The V call is TRBV28, the J call TRBJ2-7, with D perhaps matching TRBD1 or TRBD2 (5 bases each). CDR1 MDHEN and CDR2 SYDVKM come from the germline V gene. The V end lost 7 bases, the J end lost 0 bases, and 19 bases lay between the germline ends. The CDR3 has 16 amino acids. CDR3 protein: CASTRYPRDASYEQYF. DNA of the CDR3: TGTGCCAGCACTAGATACCCCCGGGACGCCTCCTACGAGCAGTACTTC. The full variable domain, rest sourced from reference TRBV28 and TRBJ2-7, is DVKVTQSSRYLVKRTGEKVFLECVQDMDHENMFWYRQDPGLGLRLIYFSYDVKMKEKGDIPEGYSVSREKKERFSLILESASTNQTSMYLCASTRYPRDASYEQYFGPGTRLTVT.

The CDR3 nucleotides are TGTGCCAGCAGTACCGGGACAATCTCTGGAAACACCATATATTTT. It translates to CASSTGTISGNTIYF. The chain uses TRBV28 and TRBJ1-3, with D possibly being TRBD1 (6 bases). Trimming shortened V by 5 bases and J by 0 bases, and 11 bases separated the two germline ends. Germline V gene sequence: CDR1 MDHEN, CDR2 SYDVKM. The CDR3 runs to 15 residues.

The rearrangement uses TRBV9 and TRBJ2-3; 13 nucleotides align to TRBD2. Germline trimming cut 4 bases from V and 6 bases from J; bases unmatched to any gene: 8. Germline CDR1 is SGDLS and CDR2 is YYNGEE. This CDR3 region has 16 residues. The CDR3 region has the DNA TGTGCCAGCAGCCCAGGGACTAGCGGGACAGATGATACGCAGTATTTT. This sequence encodes CASSPGTSGTDDTQYF.

This chain joins TRBV6-4 and TRBJ2-1, with D perhaps matching TRBD2 (5 bases). The CDR3 has 15 residues. Germline V gives CDR1 MRHNA, CDR2 SNTAGT. Trimming removed 0 bases from V and 8 bases from J, with 14 bases in between. CDR3 loop: CASSDSGDPLDEQFF. As DNA, the CDR3 is TGTGCCAGCAGTGACTCGGGAGACCCGCTCGATGAGCAGTTCTTC.

As regards this clone: Other DNA sequences in the same sample also yield this CDR3. For the CDR3, the DNA is TGTGCCAGCAGCTTAGTGGGCAGGGAGTCCTACGAGCAGTACTTC. Amino acids: CASSLVGRESYEQYF. The chain has TRBV7-9 and TRBJ2-7; D tentatively fits TRBD1 or TRBD2 (5 bases each). Germline CDR1 reads SEHNR; CDR2 reads FQNEAQ (reference sequence). Trimming removed 1 base at V and 1 base at J, with 11 bases between. This CDR3 comprises 15 residues.

The chain has TRBV7-9 and TRBJ1-2; no clear D. Trimming cost V 0 bases and J 6 bases, with 14 bases left between them. The CDR3 runs to 15 residues. Germline CDR1 is SEHNR and CDR2 is FQNEAQ (reference sequence). The DNA of the CDR3 is TGTGCCAGCAGCTTAGCGTGGGATCCCTCCCATGGCTACACCTTC. It encodes CASSLAWDPSHGYTF. Using reference TRBV7-9 and TRBJ1-2 for the parts outside the CDR3, the full variable domain is DTGVSQNPRHKITKRGQNVTFRCDPISEHNRLYWYRQTLGQGPEFLTYFQNEAQLEKSRLLSDRFSAERPKGSFSTLEIQRTEQGDSAMYLCASSLAWDPSHGYTFGSGTRLTVV.

This rearrangement joins TRBV6-5 to TRBJ2-1; 10 bases line up with TRBD1. CDR1 MNHEY and CDR2 SVGAGI come from the germline V gene. The J segment lost 5 bases and the V segment lost 5 bases, leaving 3 bases of the junction unmatched. The CDR3 runs 14 residues. The CDR3 sequence: CASSAGQGHNEQFF. In DNA form, the CDR3 reads TGTGCCAGCAGTGCGGGACAGGGGCACAATGAGCAGTTCTTC.

The gene calls are TRBV6-6 and TRBJ2-1, with D maybe TRBD2 (5 bases). This CDR3 has 16 residues. CDR1 and CDR2 from the germline V gene are MNHNY and SVGAGI (reference sequence). Trimming removed 0 bases at V and 5 bases at J, with 14 bases between. The CDR3 reads CASSYSRETRDNEQFF. CDR3 coding DNA: TGTGCCAGCAGTTACTCGAGGGAGACCCGGGACAATGAGCAGTTCTTC.

V usage is TRBV7-2 and J usage is TRBJ2-7; either TRBD1 or TRBD2 may supply D (5 bases each). The V gene lost 1 base and the J gene lost 6 bases, with 25 bases spanning the gap. Germline V gene data show CDR1 as SGHTA and CDR2 as FQGNSA. The CDR3 spans 18 residues. CDR3 protein: CASSLVIGTAAPGGEQYF. The CDR3 region has the DNA TGTGCCAGCAGCTTAGTAATCGGGACCGCAGCCCCCGGTGGCGAGCAGTACTTC.

This sequence joins TRBV14 and TRBJ1-3; TRBD1 might be the D (5 bases). Germline CDR1 is SGHDN and CDR2 is FVKESK. V lost 1 base and J 2 bases, leaving 12 bases between the germline ends. This CDR3 comprises 16 residues. In nucleotides, the CDR3 is TGTGCCAGCAGCCAAGTTGGGGGTTTTACTGGAAACACCATATATTTT. Its translation is CASSQVGGFTGNTIYF.

The chain employs TRBV9 and TRBJ2-2, with D possibly being TRBD1 (6 bases). Germline V CDR1 and CDR2: SGDLS, YYNGEE. Trimming cost V 7 bases and J 0 bases, with 7 bases left between them. CDR3 length equals 13 residues. The CDR3 protein is CASGTTNTGELFF. The CDR3 region has the DNA TGTGCCAGCGGGACAACGAACACCGGGGAGCTGTTTTTT.

The chain employs TRBV2 and TRBJ1-3; D call uncertain. The germline gives CDR1 SNHLY, CDR2 FYNNEI. This CDR3 region has 14 residues. V was trimmed by 4 bases and J by 8 bases, leaving 15 bases between them. The CDR3 coding sequence is TGTGCCAGCAGTGGGGAGATCCTACGGGACACCATATATTTT. Amino acids: CASSGEILRDTIYF.

J is TRBJ2-7 and V is TRBV5-1; 8 bases fit TRBD1. V gave up 4 bases and J gave up 0 bases; unmatched junction bases: 3. CDR3 length: 14 residues. Germline loops: CDR1 SGHRS, CDR2 YFSETQ. CDR3 loop: CASSRTGTSYEQYF. Written as DNA, the CDR3 is TGCGCCAGCAGCCGGACAGGGACCTCCTACGAGCAGTACTTC.

J is TRBJ2-5 and V is TRBV28, with D perhaps TRBD2 (6 bases). The CDR3 is 15 residues long. Per the germline V gene, CDR1 is MDHEN and CDR2 is SYDVKM. Trimming shortened V by 4 bases and J by 1 base, and 13 bases separated the two germline ends. CDR3 sequence: CASSSALATQETQYF. The CDR3 nucleotides are TGTGCCAGCAGTTCCGCTCTAGCGACCCAAGAGACCCAGTACTTC. Combining the CDR3 with reference TRBV28 and TRBJ2-5 gives the whole variable domain DVKVTQSSRYLVKRTGEKVFLECVQDMDHENMFWYRQDPGLGLRLIYFSYDVKMKEKGDIPEGYSVSREKKERFSLILESASTNQTSMYLCASSSALATQETQYFGPGTRLLVL.